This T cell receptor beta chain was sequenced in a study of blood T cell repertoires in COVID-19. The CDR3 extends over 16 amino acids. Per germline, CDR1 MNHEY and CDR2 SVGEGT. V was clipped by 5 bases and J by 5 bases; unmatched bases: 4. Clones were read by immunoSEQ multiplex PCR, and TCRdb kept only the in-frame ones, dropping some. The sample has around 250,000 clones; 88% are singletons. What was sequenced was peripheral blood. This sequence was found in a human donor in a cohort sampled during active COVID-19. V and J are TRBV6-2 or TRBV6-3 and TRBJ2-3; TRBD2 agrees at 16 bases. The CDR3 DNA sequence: TGTGCCAGCAGTGGGACTAGCGGGGGGGATATAGATACGCAGTATTTT. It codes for CASSGTSGGDIDTQYF.